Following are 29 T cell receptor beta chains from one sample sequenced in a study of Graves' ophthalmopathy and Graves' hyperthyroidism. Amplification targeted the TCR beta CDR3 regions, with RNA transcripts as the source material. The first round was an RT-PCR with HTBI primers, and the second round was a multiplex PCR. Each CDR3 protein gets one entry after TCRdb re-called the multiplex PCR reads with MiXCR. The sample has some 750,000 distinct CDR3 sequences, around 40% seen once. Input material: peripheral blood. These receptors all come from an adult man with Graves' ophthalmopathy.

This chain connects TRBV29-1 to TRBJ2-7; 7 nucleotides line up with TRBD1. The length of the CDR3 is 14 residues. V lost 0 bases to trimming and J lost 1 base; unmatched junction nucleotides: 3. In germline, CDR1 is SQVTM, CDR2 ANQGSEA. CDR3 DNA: TGCAGCGTTGAAGACCAGACAGGGTCCTACGAGCAGTACTTC. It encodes CSVEDQTGSYEQYF.

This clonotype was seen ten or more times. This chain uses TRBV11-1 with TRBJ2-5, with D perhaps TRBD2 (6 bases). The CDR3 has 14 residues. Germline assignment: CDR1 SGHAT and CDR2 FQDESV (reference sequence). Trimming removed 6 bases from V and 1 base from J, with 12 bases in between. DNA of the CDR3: TGTGCCAGCAGTTCGCGGCGGGGCCAAGAGACCCAGTACTTC. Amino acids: CASSSRRGQETQYF. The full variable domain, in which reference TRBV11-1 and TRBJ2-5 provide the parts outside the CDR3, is EAEVAQSPRYKITEKSQAVAFWCDPISGHATLYWYRQILGQGPELLVQFQDESVVDDSQLPKDRFSAERLKGVDSTLKIQPAELGDSAMYLCASSSRRGQETQYFGPGTRLLVL.

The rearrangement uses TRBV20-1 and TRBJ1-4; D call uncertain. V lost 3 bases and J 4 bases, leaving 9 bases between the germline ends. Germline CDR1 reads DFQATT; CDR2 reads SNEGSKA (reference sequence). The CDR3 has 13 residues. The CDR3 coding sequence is TGCAGTGCTAGTGCGGGGAATAATGAAAAACTGTTTTTT. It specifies CSASAGNNEKLFF.

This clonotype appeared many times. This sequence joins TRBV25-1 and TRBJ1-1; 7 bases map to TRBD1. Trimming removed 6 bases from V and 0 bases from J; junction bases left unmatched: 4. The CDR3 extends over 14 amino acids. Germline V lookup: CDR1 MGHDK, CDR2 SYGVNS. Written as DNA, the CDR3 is TGTGCCAGCAGAAAGGACAGGCTGAACACTGAAGCTTTCTTT. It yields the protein CASRKDRLNTEAFF.

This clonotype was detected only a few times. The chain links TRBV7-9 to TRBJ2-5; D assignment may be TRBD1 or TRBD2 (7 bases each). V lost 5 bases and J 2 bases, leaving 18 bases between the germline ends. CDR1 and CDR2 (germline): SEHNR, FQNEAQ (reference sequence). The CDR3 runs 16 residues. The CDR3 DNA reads TGTGCCAGCAGCCCCCCCTCAGGGGGGGGACAAGAGACCCAGTACTTC. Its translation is CASSPPSGGGQETQYF.

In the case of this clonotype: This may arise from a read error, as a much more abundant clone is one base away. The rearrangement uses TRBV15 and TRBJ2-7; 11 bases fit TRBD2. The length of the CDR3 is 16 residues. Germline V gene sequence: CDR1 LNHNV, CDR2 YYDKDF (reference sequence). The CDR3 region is CATSGGLAVGPYEQHF. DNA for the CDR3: TGTGCCACCAGCGGGGGACTAGCGGTGGGACCCTACGAGCAGCACTTC.

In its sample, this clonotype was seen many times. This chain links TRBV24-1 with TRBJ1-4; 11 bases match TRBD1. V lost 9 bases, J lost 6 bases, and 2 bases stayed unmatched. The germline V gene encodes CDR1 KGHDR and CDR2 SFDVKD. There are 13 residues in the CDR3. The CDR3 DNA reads TGTGCCACCGGGACAGGGGGTGATGAAAAACTGTTTTTT. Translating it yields CATGTGGDEKLFF.

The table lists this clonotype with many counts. The CDR3 is CSVEDTGYGANVLTF. CDR3 nucleotide sequence: TGCAGCGTTGAAGATACGGGCTATGGGGCCAACGTCCTGACTTTC. The V gene is TRBV29-1, the J gene TRBJ2-6; D ambiguous. Germline-derived CDR1 and CDR2 are SQVTM and ANQGSEA. Trimming left V 0 bases short and J 3 bases short, with 9 bases between. This CDR3 has 15 residues. The whole variable domain, filled in from reference TRBV29-1 and TRBJ2-6, reads SAVISQKPSRDICQRGTSLTIQCQVDSQVTMMFWYRQQPGQSLTLIATANQGSEATYESGFVIDKFPISRPNLTFSTLTVSNMSPEDSSIYLCSVEDTGYGANVLTFGAGSRLTVL.

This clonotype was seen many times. For the CDR3, the DNA is TGTGCCACCAGCACCATCGGGACTGAAGCTTTCTTT. Its protein product is CATSTIGTEAFF. The chain joins TRBV15 to TRBJ1-1, with D unclear. The CDR3 length is 12 residues. Trimming shortened V by 4 bases and J by 5 bases, and 8 bases separated the two germline ends. The germline V gene encodes CDR1 LNHNV and CDR2 YYDKDF (reference sequence).

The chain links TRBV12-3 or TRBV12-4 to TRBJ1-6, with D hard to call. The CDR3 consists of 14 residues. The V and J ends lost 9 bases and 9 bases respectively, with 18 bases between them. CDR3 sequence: CASNRNRVSSPLHF. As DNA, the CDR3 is TGTGCCAGTAACCGGAACCGAGTTAGTTCACCCCTCCACTTT.

The CDR3 is CASSIGENEHF. The CDR3 nucleotides read TGTGCCAGTAGTATAGGAGAGAACGAGCATTTT. J is TRBJ1-5 and V is TRBV19, with D unclear. The CDR3 runs 11 residues. Germline values: CDR1 LNHDA, CDR2 SQIVND (reference sequence). V was pared by 1 base and J by 14 bases, with 9 bases between. Combining the CDR3 with reference TRBV19 and TRBJ1-5 gives the whole variable domain DGGITQSPKYLFRKEGQNVTLSCEQNLNHDAMYWYRQDPGQGLRLIYYSQIVNDFQKGDIAEGYSVSREKKESFPLTVTSAQKNPTAFYLCASSIGENEHFGDGTRLSIL.

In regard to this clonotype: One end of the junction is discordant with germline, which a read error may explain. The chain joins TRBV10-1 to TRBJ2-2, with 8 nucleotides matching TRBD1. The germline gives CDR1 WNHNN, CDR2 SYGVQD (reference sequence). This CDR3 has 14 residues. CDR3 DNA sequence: TGCGCCATAGGGACGCAGGGGGCGTCAGGGGAGCTATTTTTT. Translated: CAIGTQGASGELFF.

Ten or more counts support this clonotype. In DNA form, the CDR3 reads TGTGCCAGCAGCTCCAACCCGTATGAGACCCAGTACTTC. It encodes CASSSNPYETQYF. The chain couples TRBV7-9 to TRBJ2-5; D remains ambiguous. With 4 bases removed from V and 5 bases from J, the gap between germline ends came to 11 bases. The CDR3 has 13 amino acids. Per the germline V gene, CDR1 is SEHNR and CDR2 is FQNEAQ (reference sequence).

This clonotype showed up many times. CDR3 in DNA: TGTGCCAGCAGCTTAGCCTCAGTGGCCCGGAATGAAAAACTGTTTTTT. Its protein product is CASSLASVARNEKLFF. This chain uses TRBV7-9 with TRBJ1-4; D gene ambiguous. The CDR3 is 16 residues long. Germline V gene lookup returns CDR1 SEHNR and CDR2 FQNEAQ (reference sequence). Between the trimmed V and J ends, which lost 0 bases and 5 bases, there was a span of 13 bases.

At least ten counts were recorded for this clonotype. CDR3 amino acids: CASSLAAGYGSPLHF. The CDR3 region has the DNA TGTGCCAGCAGCTTGGCCGCAGGGTATGGTTCACCCCTCCACTTT. The chain joins TRBV5-5 to TRBJ1-6, with D possibly being TRBD1 (5 bases). The length of the CDR3 is 15 residues. Germline V gives CDR1 SGHKS, CDR2 YYEKEE (reference sequence). V was cut by 0 bases and J by 9 bases, with 13 bases left in between.

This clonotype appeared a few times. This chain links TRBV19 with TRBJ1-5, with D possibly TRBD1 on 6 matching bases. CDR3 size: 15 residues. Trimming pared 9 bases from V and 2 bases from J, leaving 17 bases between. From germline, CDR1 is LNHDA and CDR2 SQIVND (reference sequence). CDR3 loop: CASSYGGEGNQPQHF. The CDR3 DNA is TGTGCCAGCAGTTACGGGGGCGAGGGCAATCAGCCCCAGCATTTT. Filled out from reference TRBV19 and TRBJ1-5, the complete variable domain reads DGGITQSPKYLFRKEGQNVTLSCEQNLNHDAMYWYRQDPGQGLRLIYYSQIVNDFQKGDIAEGYSVSREKKESFPLTVTSAQKNPTAFYLCASSYGGEGNQPQHFGDGTRLSIL.

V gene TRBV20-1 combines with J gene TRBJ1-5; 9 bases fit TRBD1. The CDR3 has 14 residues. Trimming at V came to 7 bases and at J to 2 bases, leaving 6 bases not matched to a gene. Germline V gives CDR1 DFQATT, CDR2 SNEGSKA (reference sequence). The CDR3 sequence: CSGLQGAGNQPQHF. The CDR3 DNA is TGCAGTGGGTTACAGGGGGCCGGCAATCAGCCCCAGCATTTT.

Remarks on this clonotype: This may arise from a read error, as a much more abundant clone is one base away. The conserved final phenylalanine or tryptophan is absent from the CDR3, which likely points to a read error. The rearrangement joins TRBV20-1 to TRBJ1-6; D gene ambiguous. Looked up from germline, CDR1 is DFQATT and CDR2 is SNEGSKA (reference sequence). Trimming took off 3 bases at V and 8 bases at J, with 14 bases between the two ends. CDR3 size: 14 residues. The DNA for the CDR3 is TGCAGTGCTAGGTGGATAGGGATGGATTCACCCCTCCACCTT. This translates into CSARWIGMDSPLHL.

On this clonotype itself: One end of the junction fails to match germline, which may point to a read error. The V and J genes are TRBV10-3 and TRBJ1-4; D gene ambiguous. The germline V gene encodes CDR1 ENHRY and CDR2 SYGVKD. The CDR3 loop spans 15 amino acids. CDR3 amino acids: CASSYGRHWGEKLFF. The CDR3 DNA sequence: TGTGCCAGCAGTTACGGACGGCACTGGGGAGAAAAACTGTTTTTT.

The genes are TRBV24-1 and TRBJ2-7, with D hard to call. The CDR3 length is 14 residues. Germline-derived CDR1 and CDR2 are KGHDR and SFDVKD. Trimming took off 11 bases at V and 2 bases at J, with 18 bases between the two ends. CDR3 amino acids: CASKGRSVAYEQYF. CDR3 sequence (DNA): TGTGCCAGCAAGGGAAGGAGCGTAGCCTACGAGCAGTACTTC.

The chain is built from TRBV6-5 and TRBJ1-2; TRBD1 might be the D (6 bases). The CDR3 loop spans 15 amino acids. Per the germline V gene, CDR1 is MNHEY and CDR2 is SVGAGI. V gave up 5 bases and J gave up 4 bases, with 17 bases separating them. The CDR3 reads CASSNRQEGSYGYTF. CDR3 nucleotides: TGTGCCAGCAGTAACCGACAGGAGGGAAGCTATGGCTACACCTTC.

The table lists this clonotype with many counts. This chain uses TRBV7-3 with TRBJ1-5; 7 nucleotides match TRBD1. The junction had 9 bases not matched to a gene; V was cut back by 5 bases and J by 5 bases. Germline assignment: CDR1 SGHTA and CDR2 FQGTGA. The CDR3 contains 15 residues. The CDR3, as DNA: TGTGCCAGCAGCGCCGGGACAGCCACCCATCAGCCCCAGCATTTT. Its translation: CASSAGTATHQPQHF.

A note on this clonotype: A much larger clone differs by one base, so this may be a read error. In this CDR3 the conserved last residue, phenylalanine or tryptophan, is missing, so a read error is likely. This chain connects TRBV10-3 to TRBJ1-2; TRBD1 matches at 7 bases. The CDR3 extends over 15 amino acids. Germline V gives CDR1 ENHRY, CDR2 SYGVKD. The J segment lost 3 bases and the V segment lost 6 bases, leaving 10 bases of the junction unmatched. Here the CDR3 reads CAISDPDRPHYGYTL. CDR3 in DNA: TGTGCCATCAGCGACCCGGACAGGCCCCACTATGGCTACACCCTC.

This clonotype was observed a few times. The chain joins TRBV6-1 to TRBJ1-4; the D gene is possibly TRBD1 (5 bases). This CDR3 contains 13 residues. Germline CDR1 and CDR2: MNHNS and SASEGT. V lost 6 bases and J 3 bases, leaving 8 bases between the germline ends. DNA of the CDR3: TGTGCCAGCAGCAGGGCGCCTAATGAAAAACTGTTTTTT. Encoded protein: CASSRAPNEKLFF.

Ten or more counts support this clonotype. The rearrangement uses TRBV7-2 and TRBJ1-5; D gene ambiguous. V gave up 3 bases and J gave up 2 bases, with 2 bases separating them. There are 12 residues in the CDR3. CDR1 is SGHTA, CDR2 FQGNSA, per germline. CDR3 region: CASSFRNQPQHF. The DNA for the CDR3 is TGTGCCAGCAGCTTTCGCAATCAGCCCCAGCATTTT. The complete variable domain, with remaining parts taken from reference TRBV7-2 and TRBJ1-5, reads GAGVSQSPSNKVTEKGKDVELRCDPISGHTALYWYRQSLGQGLEFLIYFQGNSAPDKSGLPSDRFSAERTGGSVSTLTIQRTQQEDSAVYLCASSFRNQPQHFGDGTRLSIL.

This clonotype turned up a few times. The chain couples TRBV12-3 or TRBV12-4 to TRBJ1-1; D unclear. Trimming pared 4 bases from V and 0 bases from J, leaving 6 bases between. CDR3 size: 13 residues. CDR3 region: CASSYVLNTEAFF. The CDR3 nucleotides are TGTGCCAGCAGTTACGTACTGAACACTGAAGCTTTCTTT.

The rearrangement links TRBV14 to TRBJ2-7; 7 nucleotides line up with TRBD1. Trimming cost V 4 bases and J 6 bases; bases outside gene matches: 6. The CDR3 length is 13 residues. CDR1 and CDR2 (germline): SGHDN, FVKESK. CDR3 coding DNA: TGTGCCAGCAGCCCTGGACAGGTTTCCGAGCAGTACTTC. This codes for CASSPGQVSEQYF. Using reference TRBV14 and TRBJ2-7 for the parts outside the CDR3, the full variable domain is EAGVTQFPSHSVIEKGQTVTLRCDPISGHDNLYWYRRVMGKEIKFLLHFVKESKQDESGMPNNRFLAERTGGTYSTLKVQPAELEDSGVYFCASSPGQVSEQYFGPGTRLTVT.

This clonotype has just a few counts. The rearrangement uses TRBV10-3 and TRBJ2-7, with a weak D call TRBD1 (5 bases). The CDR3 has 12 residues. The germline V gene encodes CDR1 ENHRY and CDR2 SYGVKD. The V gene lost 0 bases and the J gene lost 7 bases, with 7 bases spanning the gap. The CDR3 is CAISESDNEQYF. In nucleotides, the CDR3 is TGTGCCATCAGTGAGTCGGACAATGAGCAGTACTTC.

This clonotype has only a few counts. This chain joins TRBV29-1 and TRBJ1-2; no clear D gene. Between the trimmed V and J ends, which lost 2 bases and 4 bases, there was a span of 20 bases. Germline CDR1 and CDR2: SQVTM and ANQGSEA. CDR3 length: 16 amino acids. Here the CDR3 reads CSVETSGRTGRYGYTF. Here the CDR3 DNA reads TGCAGCGTTGAAACCTCAGGACGGACCGGGCGCTATGGCTACACCTTC.